The 17 T cell receptor beta chains presented below share a single source sample, sequenced in a study of T cells in Graves' hyperthyroidism and ophthalmopathy. TCR beta CDR3 region amplification was performed from RNA transcripts. The primer set for the first-round RT-PCR of the TCR CDR3 was HTBI. TCRdb re-called the multiplex PCR reads with MiXCR, one entry per CDR3 protein. The sample has 280,000 or so distinct CDR3 sequences; less than 30% are singletons. The sequencing sample was made of blood. All receptors come from a man between 40 and 49 years old with Graves' hyperthyroidism that later progressed to Graves' ophthalmopathy.

The V and J genes are TRBV9 and TRBJ2-7; 7 bases map to TRBD2. Germline-derived CDR1 and CDR2 are SGDLS and YYNGEE. V lost 0 bases to trimming and J lost 3 bases; unmatched junction nucleotides: 9. The CDR3 extends over 16 amino acids. The CDR3 here is CASSVGGGPNYYEQYF. In nucleotides, the CDR3 is TGTGCCAGCAGCGTAGGCGGGGGACCCAATTACTACGAGCAGTACTTC.

This clonotype was seen a single time. This rearrangement joins TRBV7-2 to TRBJ1-3; 7 positions match TRBD1. The CDR3 is 14 amino acids. CDR1 and CDR2 from the germline V gene are SGHTA and FQGNSA. Germline trimming cut 4 bases from V and 4 bases from J; bases unmatched to any gene: 4. As DNA, the CDR3 is TGTGCCAGCAGCTCGACAGGGCTAGGAAACACCATATATTTT. Protein product: CASSSTGLGNTIYF.

This clonotype was detected many times. The chain couples TRBV19 to TRBJ1-2; 8 nucleotides align to TRBD1. J gave up 5 bases and V 7 bases, and 6 bases lay outside the gene matches. The germline CDR1 and CDR2 sequences are LNHDA and SQIVND (reference sequence). This CDR3 has 13 residues. The CDR3 DNA reads as TGTGCCAGTAAGGGACAGGCTGGATATGGCTACACCTTC. This sequence encodes CASKGQAGYGYTF.

This clonotype was detected ten times or more. The chain links TRBV5-1 to TRBJ2-7; D is undetermined. Per germline, CDR1 SGHRS and CDR2 YFSETQ. The ends were cut back, 1 base at V and 0 bases at J, with 14 bases in the middle. This CDR3 is 16 amino acids long. CDR3 DNA: TGCGCCAGCAGCTTGCCGATCGGCGGTAGCTCCTACGAGCAGTACTTC. This sequence encodes CASSLPIGGSSYEQYF.

This clonotype was recorded many times. The gene calls are TRBV30 and TRBJ2-7; the D is unclear. This CDR3 region has 12 residues. Trimming took 1 base from V and 1 from J, leaving 5 bases between them. From germline, CDR1 is GTSNPN and CDR2 SVGIG (reference sequence). The CDR3 is CAWSDSSYEQYF. The CDR3 DNA follows: TGTGCCTGGAGTGACAGTTCCTACGAGCAGTACTTC.

The table lists this clonotype with many counts. The chain recombines TRBV20-1 with TRBJ2-5; a weak D match, TRBD2 (6 bases). The V gene's germline CDR1 is DFQATT and CDR2 SNEGSKA (reference sequence). CDR3 length equals 14 residues. Trimming shortened V by 1 base and J by 2 bases, and 11 bases separated the two germline ends. This CDR3 is CSARGGLAQETQYF. The CDR3 nucleotides read TGCAGTGCTAGAGGTGGGCTAGCGCAAGAGACCCAGTACTTC.

The chain has TRBV28 and TRBJ1-5; the D gene is possibly TRBD1 (6 bases). V was trimmed by 10 bases and J by 0 bases, leaving 16 bases between them. The CDR3 has 15 residues. CDR1 is MDHEN and CDR2 is SYDVKM in the germline V gene. The CDR3, as DNA: TGTGCCACCAACCTGCAGGGGCATAGCAATCAGCCCCAGCATTTT. This codes for CATNLQGHSNQPQHF.

This clonotype was counted ten times or more. The V gene is TRBV4-1, the J gene TRBJ2-3; the D gene could be TRBD1 or TRBD2 (5 bases each). V was trimmed by 1 base and J by 2 bases, leaving 19 bases between them. The CDR3 runs to 18 residues. CDR1 and CDR2 (germline): MGHRA, YSYEKL. Here the CDR3 reads CASSQVFGQRGATDTQYF. Here the CDR3 DNA reads TGCGCCAGCAGCCAAGTATTCGGCCAGCGAGGGGCCACAGATACGCAGTATTTT.

This clonotype has a handful of counts. The chain joins TRBV5-1 to TRBJ2-2; 9 nucleotides match TRBD1. The trim removed 0 bases at V and 0 bases at J, leaving 0 bases unmatched. Germline lookup yields CDR1 SGHRS and CDR2 YFSETQ. The CDR3 contains 16 residues. CDR3: CASSLGTGANTGELFF. DNA of the CDR3: TGCGCCAGCAGCTTGGGGACAGGGGCGAACACCGGGGAGCTGTTTTTT.

This chain uses TRBV12-3 or TRBV12-4 with TRBJ1-1, with 10 bases matching TRBD1. The J segment lost 10 bases and the V segment lost 3 bases, leaving 14 bases of the junction unmatched. The CDR3 sequence is 16 residues long. Written as DNA, the CDR3 is TGTGCCAGCAGTTTTACCCGGACAGGGGGTCGTGACGGAGCTTTCTTT. Residues: CASSFTRTGGRDGAFF.

V is TRBV25-1 and J is TRBJ1-2; no firm D call. CDR1 MGHDK and CDR2 SYGVNS come from the germline V gene. The CDR3 is 12 amino acids. The V gene lost 2 bases and the J gene lost 4 bases, with 5 bases spanning the gap. This CDR3 is CASSEQLYGYTF. The CDR3, as DNA: TGTGCCAGCAGTGAACAGCTCTATGGCTACACCTTC.

This chain uses TRBV12-5 with TRBJ1-1; the match to TRBD1 covers 8 bases. CDR1 is LGHNT and CDR2 is FRNRAP in the germline V gene. The ends lost 6 bases at V and 5 bases at J; junction bases unmatched: 8. The CDR3 runs 14 residues. The DNA for the CDR3 is TGTGCTAGTGGCCCCCAAAGACAGGGGACTGAAGCTTTCTTT. Translating gives CASGPQRQGTEAFF.

The genes are TRBV28 and TRBJ2-7; 7 bases map to TRBD2. Germline V gene sequence: CDR1 MDHEN, CDR2 SYDVKM. The CDR3 runs 12 residues. The V segment lost 6 bases and the J segment 6 bases; nucleotides outside the gene matches: 5. The CDR3 DNA reads TGTGCCAGCAGGGGAGGGCCGATCGAGCAGTACTTC. This translates into CASRGGPIEQYF.

There are many counts of this clonotype. The gene calls are TRBV4-1 and TRBJ2-7; D call uncertain. Trimming stripped 0 bases from V and 2 bases from J, with 8 bases between. This CDR3 has 14 amino acids. In germline, CDR1 is MGHRA, CDR2 YSYEKL. The CDR3: CASSQDMWAYEQYF. In DNA, the CDR3 is TGCGCCAGCAGCCAAGATATGTGGGCCTACGAGCAGTACTTC.

This chain links TRBV29-1 with TRBJ1-5, with a weak D call TRBD1 (5 bases). From germline, CDR1 is SQVTM and CDR2 ANQGSEA. V was trimmed by 7 bases and J by 1 base, leaving 14 bases between them. The CDR3 consists of 14 residues. CDR3 protein: CSAGGGASNQPQHF. In DNA form, the CDR3 reads TGCAGCGCCGGGGGAGGGGCCAGCAATCAGCCCCAGCATTTT.

This clonotype was picked up many times. The rearrangement joins TRBV29-1 to TRBJ2-7; D gene unclear. This CDR3 region has 12 residues. Trimming removed 6 bases at V and 7 bases at J, with 16 bases between. Germline V lookup: CDR1 SQVTM, CDR2 ANQGSEA. CDR3 in amino acids: CSVQKQTQEQYF. CDR3 DNA: TGCAGCGTCCAAAAGCAGACACAAGAGCAGTACTTC.

The table lists this clonotype with many counts. The chain uses TRBV10-3 and TRBJ1-1; D is possibly TRBD1 (5 bases). The CDR3 consists of 14 residues. In germline, CDR1 is ENHRY, CDR2 SYGVKD. V lost 6 bases and J 3 bases, leaving 14 bases between the germline ends. This CDR3 is CAISPEGTDTEAFF. The CDR3 DNA reads TGTGCCATCAGCCCGGAGGGGACGGACACTGAAGCTTTCTTT.